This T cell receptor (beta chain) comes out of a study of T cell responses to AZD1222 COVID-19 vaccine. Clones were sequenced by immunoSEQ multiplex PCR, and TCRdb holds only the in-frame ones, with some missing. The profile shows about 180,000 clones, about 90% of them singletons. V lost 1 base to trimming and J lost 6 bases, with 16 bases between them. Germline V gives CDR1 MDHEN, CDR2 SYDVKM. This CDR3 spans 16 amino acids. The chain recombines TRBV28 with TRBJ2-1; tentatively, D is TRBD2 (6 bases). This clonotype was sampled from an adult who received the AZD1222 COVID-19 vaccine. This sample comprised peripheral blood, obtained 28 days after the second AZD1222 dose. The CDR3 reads CASSLSPGLGGNEQFF. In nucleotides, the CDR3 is TGTGCCAGCAGTTTATCCCCGGGACTGGGGGGCAATGAGCAGTTCTTC.